A selection of T cell receptor beta chains follows, all from one sample in a study of T cell responses to AZD1222 COVID-19 vaccine. TCRdb's table, derived via immunoSEQ multiplex PCR, lists solely in-frame clones and lacks some. The table shows 150,000 or so clones, with approximately 87% occurring only once. Here the sequenced sample was peripheral blood, taken on day 0 of MenACWY control vaccination. These receptors were obtained from an adult in good health. The conserved cysteine and the conserved F or W are not part of the CDR3 here. A D gene is named only where the DNA matches it firmly.

D gene	V gene	CDR3 protein
NA	TRBV11-2	ASSLSGGLNSPLH
TRBD1	TRBV6-5	ASTGERNTEAF
NA	TRBV9	ASSPRPSYEQY
TRBD1	TRBV6-5	ASSQTTGVNEQF
NA	TRBV6-6	ASSGTFNYGYT
NA	TRBV6-6	ASSSVSSQPQH
NA	TRBV7-3	ASSLRDESIQY
TRBD1	TRBV4-2	ASSQGQSMAGETQY
TRBD2	TRBV27	ASSVTSAGRELF
NA	TRBV6-5	ASSKRVLSYGYT
NA	TRBV6-2/TRBV6-3	ASSYVDEQY
NA	TRBV5-5	ASRPSDSSPLH
NA	TRBV7-9	ASSLKQSSGNTIY
NA	TRBV5-1	ASSLALGAGNTIY
NA	TRBV19	ASSGQPPTGELF
NA	TRBV5-6	ASSLYGVGDEKLF
NA	TRBV15	ATSRGITGDRSRNTIY
NA	TRBV18	ASSPISSGSSYNEQF
NA	TRBV27	ASSTSSGGSDEKLF
TRBD1	TRBV27	ASSFVQGARSYGYT
NA	TRBV2	ASSGGGNQPQH
NA	TRBV27	AHLIIQAKNSPLH
NA	TRBV14	ASSQAQGGSPLH
NA	TRBV7-3	ASSLGGAGAKNIQY
TRBD1	TRBV11-3	ASSLDARGINGYT
NA	TRBV29-1	SVSPTSSTDTQY
NA	TRBV19	ASSVHIRDHYGYT
NA	TRBV12-5	ASGPDLGSYEQY
NA	TRBV11-2	ASSLFFAGSYEQY
TRBD1	TRBV29-1	SVTRGGTEAF
NA	TRBV18	ASSQMGLPSGSPLH
TRBD2	TRBV10-2	ASKTSGGSDTQY
TRBD2	TRBV10-3	AISEGLAPDTQY
NA	TRBV6-4	ASSDSSLNTEAF
NA	TRBV27	ASSYYEQY
NA	TRBV19	ASSEWQAIRNTEAF
NA	TRBV28	ASMSRGGYQPQH
NA	TRBV12-3/TRBV12-4	ASSLTAVGEQY
NA	TRBV5-1	ASSLGRGHGYEQY
NA	TRBV9	ASSLGTQGGYGYT
NA	TRBV7-3	ASSLAGRDSYNEQF
NA	TRBV5-4	ASSLRSRASNYGYT
NA	TRBV15	ATRRQGRYQPQH
TRBD2	TRBV5-4	ASSLVVAGSYEQY
NA	TRBV27	ASSLNRANQPQH
NA	TRBV29-1	SSMRGNTEAF
NA	TRBV24-1	ATSDLGRVHGYT
NA	TRBV7-6	ASSLRRTDTQY
NA	TRBV5-1	ATQGGGGGEQF
NA	TRBV5-4	ASSPGGISSYEAF
TRBD1	TRBV29-1	SARQGIRTDTQY
NA	TRBV5-1	ASSLGGSRG